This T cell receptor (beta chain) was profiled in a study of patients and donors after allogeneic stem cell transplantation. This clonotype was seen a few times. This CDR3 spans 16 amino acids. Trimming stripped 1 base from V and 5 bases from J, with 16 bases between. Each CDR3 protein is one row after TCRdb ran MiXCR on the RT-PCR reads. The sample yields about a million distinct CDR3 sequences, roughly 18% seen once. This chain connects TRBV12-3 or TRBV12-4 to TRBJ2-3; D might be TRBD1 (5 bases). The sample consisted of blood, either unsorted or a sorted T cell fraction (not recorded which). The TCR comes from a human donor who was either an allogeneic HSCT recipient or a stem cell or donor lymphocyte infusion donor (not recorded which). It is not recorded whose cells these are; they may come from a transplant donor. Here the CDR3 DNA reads TGTGCCAGCAGTTTAGGTGCAGGGTTAGGAGAAGATACGCAGTATTTT. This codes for CASSLGAGLGEDTQYF.